This T cell receptor (beta chain) originates from a study of blood T cell repertoires in COVID-19. Overall study context: Italy, Spain and the United States were the sources of the convalescent and acute COVID-19 samples. T cells, B-cell-depleted T cells, or PBMCs provided the cDNA or gDNA that served as material.

This clone was seen once. The V segment lost 2 bases and the J segment 10 bases; nucleotides outside the gene matches: 7. This CDR3 comprises 14 residues. Looked up from germline, CDR1 is SGHRS and CDR2 is YFSETQ. How the authors handled the data: From reference gene primer amplification, estimates of nucleated cell counts were derived. Profiled with immunoSEQ multiplex PCR; TCRdb holds only in-frame clones, not every one. V and J calls and clone size are as listed in that table; D and trimming were resolved from the DNA. This sample has around 70,000 clones, with around four fifths found just once. The sample was peripheral blood. The chain recombines TRBV5-1 with TRBJ2-1; 9 bases align to TRBD2. This clonotype was sampled from a human donor in a cohort sampled during active COVID-19. DNA of the CDR3: TGCGCCAGCAGCTTTAGCGGGAGTAATAACGAGCAGTTCTTC. This codes for CASSFSGSNNEQFF.